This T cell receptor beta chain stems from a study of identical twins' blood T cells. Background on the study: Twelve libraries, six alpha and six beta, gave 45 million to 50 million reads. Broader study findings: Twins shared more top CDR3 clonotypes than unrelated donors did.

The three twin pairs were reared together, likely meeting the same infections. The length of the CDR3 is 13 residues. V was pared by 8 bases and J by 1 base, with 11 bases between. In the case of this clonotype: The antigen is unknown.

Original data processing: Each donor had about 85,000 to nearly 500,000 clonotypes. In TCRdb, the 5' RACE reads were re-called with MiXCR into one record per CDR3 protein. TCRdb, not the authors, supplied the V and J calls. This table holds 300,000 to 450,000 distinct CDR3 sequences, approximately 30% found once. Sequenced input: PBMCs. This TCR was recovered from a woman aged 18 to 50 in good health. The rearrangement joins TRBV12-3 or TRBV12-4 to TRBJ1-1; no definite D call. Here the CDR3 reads CASHRLSNTEAFF. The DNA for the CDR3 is TGTGCCAGCCACCGACTATCGAACACTGAAGCTTTCTTT.